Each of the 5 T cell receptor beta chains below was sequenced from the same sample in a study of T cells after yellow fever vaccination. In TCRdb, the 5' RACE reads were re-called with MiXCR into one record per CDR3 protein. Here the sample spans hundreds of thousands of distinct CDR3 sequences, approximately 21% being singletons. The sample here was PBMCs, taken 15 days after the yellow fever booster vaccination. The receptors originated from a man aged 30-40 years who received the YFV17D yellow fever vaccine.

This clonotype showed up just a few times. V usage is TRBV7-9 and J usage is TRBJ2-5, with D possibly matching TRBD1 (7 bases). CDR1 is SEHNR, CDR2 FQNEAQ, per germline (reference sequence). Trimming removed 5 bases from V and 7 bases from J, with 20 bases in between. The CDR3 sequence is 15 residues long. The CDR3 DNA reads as TGTGCCAGCAGCCAGGGCTCAGGGGGAGGTACGACCCAGTACTTC. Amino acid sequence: CASSQGSGGGTTQYF. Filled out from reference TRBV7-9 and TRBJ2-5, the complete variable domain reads DTGVSQNPRHKITKRGQNVTFRCDPISEHNRLYWYRQTLGQGPEFLTYFQNEAQLEKSRLLSDRFSAERPKGSFSTLEIQRTEQGDSAMYLCASSQGSGGGTTQYFGPGTRLLVL.

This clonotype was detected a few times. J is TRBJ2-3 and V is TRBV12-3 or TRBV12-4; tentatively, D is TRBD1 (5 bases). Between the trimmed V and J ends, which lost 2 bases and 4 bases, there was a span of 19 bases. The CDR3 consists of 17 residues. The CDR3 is CASSLISGHDSADTQYF. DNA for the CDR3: TGTGCCAGCAGTTTAATATCGGGTCATGACAGTGCAGATACGCAGTATTTT.

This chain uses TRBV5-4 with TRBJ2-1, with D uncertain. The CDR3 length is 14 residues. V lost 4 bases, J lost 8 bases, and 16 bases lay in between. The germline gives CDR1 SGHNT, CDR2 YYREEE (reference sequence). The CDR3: CASSAQPLRDEQFF. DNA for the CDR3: TGTGCCAGCAGCGCACAACCTCTTAGGGATGAGCAGTTCTTC.

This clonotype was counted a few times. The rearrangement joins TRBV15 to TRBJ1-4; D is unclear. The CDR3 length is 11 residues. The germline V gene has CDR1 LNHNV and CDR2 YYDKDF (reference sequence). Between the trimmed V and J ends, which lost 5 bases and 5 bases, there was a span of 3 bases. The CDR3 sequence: CATSLNEKLFF. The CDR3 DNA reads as TGTGCCACCAGCCTGAATGAAAAACTGTTTTTT.

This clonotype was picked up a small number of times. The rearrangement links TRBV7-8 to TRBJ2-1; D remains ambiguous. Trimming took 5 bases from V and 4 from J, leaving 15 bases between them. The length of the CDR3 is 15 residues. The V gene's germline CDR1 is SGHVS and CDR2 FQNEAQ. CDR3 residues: CASSPDVAEYNEQFF. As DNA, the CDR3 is TGTGCCAGCAGCCCCGACGTTGCGGAGTACAATGAGCAGTTCTTC.